The 21 T cell receptor beta chains reported below all come from one sample, sequenced in a study of T cells in Graves' hyperthyroidism and ophthalmopathy. What was amplified from RNA transcripts were TCR beta CDR3 regions. First-round RT-PCR targeting the TCR CDR3 was performed with the HTBI primer set. MiXCR was run by TCRdb on the multiplex PCR reads, yielding one entry per CDR3 protein. The table records approximately 700,000 distinct CDR3 sequences, 16% of them present only once. The material sequenced was blood. All receptors derive from a man aged 18 to 29 with Graves' hyperthyroidism.

This clonotype came up many times. The chain is built from TRBV28 and TRBJ2-5; 9 bases map to TRBD1. Germline V gene lookup returns CDR1 MDHEN and CDR2 SYDVKM. The CDR3 length is 14 residues. With V trimmed by 0 bases and J by 6 bases, 2 bases remained unmatched. CDR3 loop: CASSLWDRGKTQYF. The CDR3 region has the DNA TGTGCCAGCAGTTTATGGGACAGGGGAAAGACCCAGTACTTC.

V and J are TRBV15 and TRBJ2-3; D is perhaps TRBD2 (5 bases). Germline loops: CDR1 LNHNV, CDR2 YYDKDF (reference sequence). The CDR3 has 16 amino acids. Between the trimmed V and J ends, which lost 0 bases and 1 base, there was a span of 11 bases. The CDR3 coding sequence is TGTGCCACCAGCAGAGAGAAGCGGCTGGGCACAGATACGCAGTATTTT. As protein: CATSREKRLGTDTQYF.

The CDR3 nucleotides read TGTGCCAGCAGACCCATCCGGGACAATCTAAATCAGCCCCAGCATTTT. It yields the protein CASRPIRDNLNQPQHF. The chain combines TRBV6-1 with TRBJ1-5, with TRBD1 as a possible D gene (6 bases). The CDR3 runs 16 residues. CDR1 and CDR2 (germline): MNHNS, SASEGT. The V gene lost 6 bases and the J gene lost 4 bases, with 19 bases spanning the gap.

This clonotype was detected many times. The chain has TRBV7-3 and TRBJ2-7; the match to TRBD2 covers 7 bases. In germline, CDR1 is SGHTA, CDR2 FQGTGA. J lost 1 base, V lost 2 bases, and 5 bases had no gene match. The CDR3 is made up of 15 amino acids. CDR3 region: CASSLRGDGSYEQYF. CDR3 sequence (DNA): TGTGCCAGCAGCTTACGGGGGGACGGATCCTACGAGCAGTACTTC.

The CDR3 sequence is CASSQDLRINQPQHF. The CDR3 region has the DNA TGCGCCAGCAGCCAAGACTTAAGGATCAATCAGCCCCAGCATTTT. This sequence joins TRBV4-3 and TRBJ1-5; D ambiguous. This CDR3 contains 15 residues. V gave up 0 bases and J gave up 3 bases, with 9 bases separating them. The germline CDR1 and CDR2 sequences are LGHNA and YSLEER.

This clonotype was seen ten or more times. V usage is TRBV11-1 and J usage is TRBJ2-2; D is ambiguous. This CDR3 is built from 15 residues. Trimming took off 5 bases at V and 1 base at J, with 11 bases between the two ends. Germline-derived CDR1 and CDR2 are SGHAT and FQDESV (reference sequence). This CDR3 reads CASSHNRVNTGELFF. CDR3 sequence (DNA): TGTGCCAGCAGCCACAACCGCGTGAACACCGGGGAGCTGTTTTTT.

This clonotype was detected once. A clone one base away is much larger, so this may be a read error. This chain connects TRBV20-1 to TRBJ2-4; D is ambiguous. Germline V gene sequence: CDR1 DFQATT, CDR2 SNEGSKA (reference sequence). V lost 4 bases and J lost 0, with 10 bases in between. CDR3 length: 14 residues. Here the CDR3 reads CSAMEQRAKNIQYF. CDR3 in DNA: TGCAGTGCTATGGAACAGAGAGCCAAAAACATTCAGTACTTC.

This clonotype was found many times. The chain employs TRBV12-3 or TRBV12-4 and TRBJ2-7; 7 bases map to TRBD1. V lost 3 bases, J lost 4 bases, and 6 bases stayed unmatched. This CDR3 region has 14 residues. CDR3 nucleotide sequence: TGTGCCAGCAGTTTGGGTAGGGGGCGATACGAGCAGTACTTC. As protein: CASSLGRGRYEQYF.

This rearrangement joins TRBV14 to TRBJ2-1, with 15 bases lining up with TRBD2. The length of the CDR3 is 21 residues. With 0 bases clipped from V and 6 bases from J, the junction kept 15 bases outside the gene matches. Germline V gives CDR1 SGHDN, CDR2 FVKESK. This CDR3 is CASSQEIILRTSGRAGNEQFF. CDR3 DNA: TGTGCCAGCAGCCAAGAAATCATTCTAAGGACTAGCGGGAGGGCCGGCAATGAGCAGTTCTTC. Drawing the rest from reference TRBV14 and TRBJ2-1, the complete variable domain is EAGVTQFPSHSVIEKGQTVTLRCDPISGHDNLYWYRRVMGKEIKFLLHFVKESKQDESGMPNNRFLAERTGGTYSTLKVQPAELEDSGVYFCASSQEIILRTSGRAGNEQFFGPGTRLTVL.

The chain uses TRBV28 and TRBJ2-3; a possible D gene is TRBD2 (6 bases). Germline values: CDR1 MDHEN, CDR2 SYDVKM. The CDR3 spans 14 residues. Trimming removed 5 bases at V and 2 bases at J, with 11 bases between. The CDR3 region is CASSPRDFTDTQYF. CDR3 sequence (DNA): TGTGCCAGCAGTCCGAGGGACTTCACAGATACGCAGTATTTT.

In its sample, this clonotype was seen a few times. The gene calls are TRBV9 and TRBJ2-1; TRBD2 is a possible D gene (6 bases). The CDR3 totals 16 residues. Per the germline V gene, CDR1 is SGDLS and CDR2 is YYNGEE. The V end was cut by 4 bases, the J end by 1 base, with 15 bases between. CDR3 amino acids: CASSPSGRESYNEQFF. The CDR3 region has the DNA TGTGCCAGCAGCCCCAGCGGACGGGAGTCCTACAATGAGCAGTTCTTC.

This clonotype was found a few times. The chain uses TRBV6-1 and TRBJ1-2; D is uncertain. The germline V and J ends were trimmed by 1 base and 8 bases, with 11 bases remaining between them. Germline V CDR1 and CDR2: MNHNS, SASEGT. The CDR3 has 13 amino acids. CDR3 region: CASSEGSRRGYTF. CDR3 in DNA: TGTGCCAGCAGTGAAGGCAGCCGTCGGGGCTACACCTTC.

A few counts support this clonotype. The chain is built from TRBV4-3 and TRBJ2-7, with 9 bases identical to TRBD2. This CDR3 has 14 residues. Unmatched junction bases numbered 7, after V lost 2 bases and J lost 8 bases. The germline gives CDR1 LGHNA, CDR2 YSLEER. CDR3 sequence (DNA): TGCGCCAGCAGCCAAACTAGCGGGCCCACCCAGCAGTACTTC. Amino acid sequence: CASSQTSGPTQQYF.

This clonotype was detected ten times or more. The genes are TRBV2 and TRBJ2-2, with unresolved D. V dropped 5 bases and J dropped 2 bases, with 9 bases sitting between them. Germline V CDR1 and CDR2: SNHLY, FYNNEI. The CDR3 is made up of 14 amino acids. The CDR3 DNA is TGTGCCAGCAGTAGGCAGATTAACACCGGGGAGCTGTTTTTT. This codes for CASSRQINTGELFF.

In its sample, this clonotype was seen many times. The genes are TRBV7-9 and TRBJ2-1; 8 positions match TRBD2. Unmatched junction bases numbered 10, after V lost 1 base and J lost 2 bases. CDR3 size: 18 residues. From germline, CDR1 is SEHNR and CDR2 FQNEAQ (reference sequence). CDR3 region: CASSLVGGSGATYNEQFF. CDR3 nucleotides: TGTGCCAGCAGCTTAGTCGGTGGTAGCGGGGCTACCTACAATGAGCAGTTCTTC.

This clonotype was counted only a few times. The rearrangement uses TRBV29-1 and TRBJ2-7; D unclear. There are 13 residues in the CDR3. V lost 5 bases to trimming and J lost 0 bases, with 11 bases between them. Germline lookup yields CDR1 SQVTM and CDR2 ANQGSEA. The CDR3 spells CSVFDTDSYEQYF. CDR3 bases: TGCAGCGTTTTTGATACCGACTCCTACGAGCAGTACTTC.

This clonotype has only a few counts. The DNA of the CDR3 is TGTGCCAGCAGTACACTAGGGGGGGGAGGGGAAGCTTTCTTT. Protein: CASSTLGGGGEAFF. The V gene is TRBV27, the J gene TRBJ1-1; tentatively, D is TRBD1 (6 bases). The V end lost 5 bases, the J end lost 8 bases, and 18 bases lay between the germline ends. The germline CDR1 and CDR2 sequences are MNHEY and SMNVEV (reference sequence). The CDR3 length is 14 residues.

This clonotype occurred many times. The chain joins TRBV25-1 to TRBJ2-6; TRBD1 matches 9 bases. The CDR3 runs to 16 residues. Unmatched junction bases numbered 4, after V lost 4 bases and J lost 3 bases. Germline V lookup: CDR1 MGHDK, CDR2 SYGVNS. The CDR3 sequence is CASSGTGVDGANVLTF. The CDR3 DNA is TGTGCCAGCAGTGGGACAGGGGTCGATGGGGCCAACGTCCTGACTTTC. The variable domain in full, with the rest retrieved from reference TRBV25-1 and TRBJ2-6, is EADIYQTPRYLVIGTGKKITLECSQTMGHDKMYWYQQDPGMELHLIHYSYGVNSTEKGDLSSESTVSRIRTEHFPLTLESARPSHTSQYLCASSGTGVDGANVLTFGAGSRLTVL.

This clonotype was recorded at least ten times. The chain recombines TRBV27 with TRBJ2-7; TRBD2 matches 9 bases. CDR1 and CDR2 from the germline V gene are MNHEY and SMNVEV (reference sequence). The CDR3 totals 14 residues. The ends lost 5 bases at V and 4 bases at J; junction bases unmatched: 6. The CDR3 DNA reads as TGTGCCAGCAGTGCGGTAGCGGGAGTGTACGAGCAGTACTTC. This translates into CASSAVAGVYEQYF.

This clonotype was picked up a small number of times. The CDR3 protein is CSVEGQPQHF. In DNA, the CDR3 is TGCAGCGTTGAAGGTCAGCCCCAGCATTTT. This chain uses TRBV29-1 with TRBJ1-5; D is unclear. V lost 1 base to trimming and J lost 6 bases, with 1 base between them. There are 10 residues in the CDR3. The germline V gene encodes CDR1 SQVTM and CDR2 ANQGSEA.

The chain recombines TRBV27 with TRBJ2-3; 11 bases map to TRBD2. V trimming: 5 bases; J trimming: 3 bases; junction bases outside the gene matches: 4. The CDR3 runs to 15 residues. Per germline, CDR1 MNHEY and CDR2 SMNVEV (reference sequence). The DNA for the CDR3 is TGTGCCAGCAGTAGGGGACTAGCGGAGACAGATACGCAGTATTTT. Amino acids: CASSRGLAETDTQYF.